At least ten counts were recorded for the clone carrying this T cell receptor (beta chain). Its antigen is currently unknown. TCRdb ran MiXCR on the reads and lists one entry per CDR3 protein. The sample shows 110,000 to 150,000 distinct CDR3 sequences, under 8.5% of them seen only once. This CDR3 region has 12 residues. V was clipped by 5 bases and J by 4 bases, with 8 bases between them. CDR1 is SGHTA and CDR2 is FQGNSA in the germline V gene. This specimen comes from a study of T cell repertoires in cytomegalovirus infection. Study-wide results and caveats: Cumulative public TCR beta family frequency identified carriers of CMV plus the relevant HLA. Within the response measured ex vivo, HLA-C-restricted CMV-specific TCR beta clonotypes were dominant.

The specimen was PBMCs. The source is a human donor in good health (CMV status not recorded). Some clones in this sample may be carry-over from other donors' samples. The chain carries TRBV7-2 and TRBJ1-2; maybe TRBD1 (5 bases). For the CDR3, the DNA is TGTGCCAGCAGCACGACAGCCTATGGCTACACCTTC. Amino acid sequence: CASSTTAYGYTF.